The present T cell receptor (beta chain) was sequenced within a study of identical twins. The V segment lost 3 bases and the J segment 2 bases; nucleotides outside the gene matches: 6. Germline CDR1 SGHRS, CDR2 YFSETQ. The CDR3 consists of 15 residues. TCRdb re-analysed the 5' RACE reads in MiXCR, keeping a single row per CDR3 protein. The sample lists just under 550,000 distinct CDR3 sequences, nearly 15% occurring once. This same sample was also taken into another study, of yellow fever vaccine responses in identical twins.

The genes are TRBV5-1 and TRBJ2-3, with 7 bases lining up with TRBD1. The source material was CD4+ T cells sorted from blood. This receptor was obtained from a young woman in good health. CDR3 coding DNA: TGCGCCAGCAGCTCTCAGGGGGACCACACAGATACGCAGTATTTT. It encodes CASSSQGDHTDTQYF.